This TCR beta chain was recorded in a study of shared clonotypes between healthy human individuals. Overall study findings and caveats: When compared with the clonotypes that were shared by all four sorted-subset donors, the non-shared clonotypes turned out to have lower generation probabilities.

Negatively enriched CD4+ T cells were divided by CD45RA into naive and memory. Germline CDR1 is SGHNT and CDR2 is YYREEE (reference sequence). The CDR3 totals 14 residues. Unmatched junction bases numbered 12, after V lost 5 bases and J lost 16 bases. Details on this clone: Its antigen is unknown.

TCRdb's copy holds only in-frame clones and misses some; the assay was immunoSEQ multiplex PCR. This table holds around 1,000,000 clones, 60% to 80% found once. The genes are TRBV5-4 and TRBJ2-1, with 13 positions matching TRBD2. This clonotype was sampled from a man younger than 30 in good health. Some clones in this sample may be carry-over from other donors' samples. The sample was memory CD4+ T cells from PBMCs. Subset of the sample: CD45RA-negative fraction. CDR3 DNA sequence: TGTGCCAGCAGGACAGGAGAAGGGACTAGCGGGGTCTTCTTC. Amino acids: CASRTGEGTSGVFF.